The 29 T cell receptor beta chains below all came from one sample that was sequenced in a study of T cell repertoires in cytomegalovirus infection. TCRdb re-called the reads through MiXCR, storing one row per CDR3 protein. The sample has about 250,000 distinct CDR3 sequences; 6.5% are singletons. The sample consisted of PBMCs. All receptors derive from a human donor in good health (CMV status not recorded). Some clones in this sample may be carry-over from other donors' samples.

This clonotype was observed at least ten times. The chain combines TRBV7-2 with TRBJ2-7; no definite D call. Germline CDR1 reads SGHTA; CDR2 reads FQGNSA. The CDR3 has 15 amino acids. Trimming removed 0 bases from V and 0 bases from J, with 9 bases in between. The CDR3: CASSLARSYSYEQYF. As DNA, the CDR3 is TGTGCCAGCAGCTTAGCGCGGAGCTACTCCTACGAGCAGTACTTC.

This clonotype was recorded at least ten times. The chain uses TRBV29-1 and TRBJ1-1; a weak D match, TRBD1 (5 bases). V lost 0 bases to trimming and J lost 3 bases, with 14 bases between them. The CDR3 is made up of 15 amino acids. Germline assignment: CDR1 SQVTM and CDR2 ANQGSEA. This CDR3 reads CSVEDPAAGHTEAFF. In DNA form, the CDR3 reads TGCAGCGTTGAAGATCCGGCGGCAGGGCACACTGAAGCTTTCTTT.

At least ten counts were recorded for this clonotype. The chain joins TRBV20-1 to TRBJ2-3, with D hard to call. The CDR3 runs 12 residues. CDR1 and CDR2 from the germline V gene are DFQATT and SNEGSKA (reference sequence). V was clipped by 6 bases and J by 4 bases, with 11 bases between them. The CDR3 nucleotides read TGCAGTGCGTGGTCTAGGGCAGATACGCAGTATTTT. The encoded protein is CSAWSRADTQYF.

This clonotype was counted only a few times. CDR3 coding DNA: TGTGCCAGCAGCGTAGGCCCGGACCTTTCGGCTGAAGCTTTCTTT. Its protein is CASSVGPDLSAEAFF. This chain connects TRBV9 to TRBJ1-1, with unresolved D. The CDR3 runs 15 residues. The ends were cut back, 0 bases at V and 6 bases at J, with 15 bases in the middle. CDR1 and CDR2 (germline): SGDLS, YYNGEE. The complete variable domain, with remaining parts taken from reference TRBV9 and TRBJ1-1, reads DSGVTQTPKHLITATGQRVTLRCSPRSGDLSVYWYQQSLDQGLQFLIQYYNGEERAKGNILERFSAQQFPDLHSELNLSSLELGDSALYFCASSVGPDLSAEAFFGQGTRLTVV.

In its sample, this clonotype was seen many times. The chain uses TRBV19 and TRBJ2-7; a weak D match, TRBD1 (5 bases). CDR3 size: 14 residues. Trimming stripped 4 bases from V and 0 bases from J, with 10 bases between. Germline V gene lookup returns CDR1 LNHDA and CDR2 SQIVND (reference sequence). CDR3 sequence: CASSRQSSSYEQYF. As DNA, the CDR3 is TGTGCCAGTAGTAGACAGTCGAGCTCCTACGAGCAGTACTTC.

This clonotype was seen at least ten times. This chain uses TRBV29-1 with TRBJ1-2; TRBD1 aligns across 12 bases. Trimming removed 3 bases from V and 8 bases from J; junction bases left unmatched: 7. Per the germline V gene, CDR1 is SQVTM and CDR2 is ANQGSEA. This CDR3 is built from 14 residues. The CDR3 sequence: CSVDRGQGAVGYTF. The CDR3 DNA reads TGCAGCGTTGACCGGGGACAGGGGGCGGTAGGCTACACCTTC. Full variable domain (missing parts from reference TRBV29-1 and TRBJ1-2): SAVISQKPSRDICQRGTSLTIQCQVDSQVTMMFWYRQQPGQSLTLIATANQGSEATYESGFVIDKFPISRPNLTFSTLTVSNMSPEDSSIYLCSVDRGQGAVGYTFGSGTRLTVV.

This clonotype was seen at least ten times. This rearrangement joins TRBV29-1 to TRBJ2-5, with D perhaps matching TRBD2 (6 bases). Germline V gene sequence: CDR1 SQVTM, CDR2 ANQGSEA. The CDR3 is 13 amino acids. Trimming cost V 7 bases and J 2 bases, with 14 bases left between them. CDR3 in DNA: TGCAGCGCATTACTAGCAGAACAAGAGACCCAGTACTTC. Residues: CSALLAEQETQYF.

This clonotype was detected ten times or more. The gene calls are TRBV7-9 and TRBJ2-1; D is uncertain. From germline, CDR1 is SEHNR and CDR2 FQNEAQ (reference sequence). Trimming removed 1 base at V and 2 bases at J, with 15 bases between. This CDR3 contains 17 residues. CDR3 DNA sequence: TGTGCCAGCAGCTTAGGGGTATCGGGTTATACCTACAATGAGCAGTTCTTC. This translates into CASSLGVSGYTYNEQFF.

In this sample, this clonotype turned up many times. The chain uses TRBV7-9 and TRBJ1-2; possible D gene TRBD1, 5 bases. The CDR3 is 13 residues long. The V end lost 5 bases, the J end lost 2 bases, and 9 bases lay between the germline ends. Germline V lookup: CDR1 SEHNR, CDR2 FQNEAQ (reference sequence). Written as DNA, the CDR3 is TGTGCCAGCAGCCGGGGGTACAACTATGGCTACACCTTC. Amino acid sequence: CASSRGYNYGYTF. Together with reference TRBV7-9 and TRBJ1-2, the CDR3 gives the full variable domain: DTGVSQNPRHKITKRGQNVTFRCDPISEHNRLYWYRQTLGQGPEFLTYFQNEAQLEKSRLLSDRFSAERPKGSFSTLEIQRTEQGDSAMYLCASSRGYNYGYTFGSGTRLTVV.

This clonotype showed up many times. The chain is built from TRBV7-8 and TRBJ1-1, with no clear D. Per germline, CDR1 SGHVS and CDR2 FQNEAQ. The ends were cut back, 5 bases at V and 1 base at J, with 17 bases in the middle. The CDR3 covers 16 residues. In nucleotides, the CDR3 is TGTGCCAGCAGCATTAGGCTTGGGCAATCGAACACTGAAGCTTTCTTT. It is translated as CASSIRLGQSNTEAFF.

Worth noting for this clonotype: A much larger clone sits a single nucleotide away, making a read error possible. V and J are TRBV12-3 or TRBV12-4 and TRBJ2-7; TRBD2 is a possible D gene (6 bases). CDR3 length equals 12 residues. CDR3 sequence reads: CASGFGGDEQYF. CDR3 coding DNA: TGTGCCAGCGGTTTTGGAGGGGACGAGCAGTACTTC.

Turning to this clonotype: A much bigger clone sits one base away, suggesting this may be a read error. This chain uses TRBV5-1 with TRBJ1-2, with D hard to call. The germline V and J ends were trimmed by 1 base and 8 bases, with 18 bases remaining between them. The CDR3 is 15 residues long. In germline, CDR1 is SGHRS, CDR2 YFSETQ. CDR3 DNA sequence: TGCGCCAGCAGCTTGCCCGGGTCTGCCAGTTCGGGCTACACCTTC. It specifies CASSLPGSASSGYTF.

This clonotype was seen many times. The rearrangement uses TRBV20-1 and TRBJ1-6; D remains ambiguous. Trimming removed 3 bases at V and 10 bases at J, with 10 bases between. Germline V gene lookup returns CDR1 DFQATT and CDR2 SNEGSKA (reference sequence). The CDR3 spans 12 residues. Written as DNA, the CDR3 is TGCAGTGCTAGTGTCGTGGGGTCACCCCTCCACTTT. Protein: CSASVVGSPLHF.

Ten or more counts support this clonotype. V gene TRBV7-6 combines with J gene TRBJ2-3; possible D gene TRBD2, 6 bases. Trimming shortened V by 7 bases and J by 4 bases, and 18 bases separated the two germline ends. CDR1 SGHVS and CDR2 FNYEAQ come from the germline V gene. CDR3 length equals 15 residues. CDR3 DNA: TGTGCCAGCATTCCAAGGGAGGTATGTCCAGATACGCAGTATTTT. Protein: CASIPREVCPDTQYF.

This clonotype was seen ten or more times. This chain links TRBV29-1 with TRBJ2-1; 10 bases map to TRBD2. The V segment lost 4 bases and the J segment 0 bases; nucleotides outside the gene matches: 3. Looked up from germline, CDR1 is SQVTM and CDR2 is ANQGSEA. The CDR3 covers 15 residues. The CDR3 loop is CSVGLAGGSYNEQFF. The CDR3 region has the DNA TGCAGCGTTGGGTTAGCGGGGGGCTCCTACAATGAGCAGTTCTTC.

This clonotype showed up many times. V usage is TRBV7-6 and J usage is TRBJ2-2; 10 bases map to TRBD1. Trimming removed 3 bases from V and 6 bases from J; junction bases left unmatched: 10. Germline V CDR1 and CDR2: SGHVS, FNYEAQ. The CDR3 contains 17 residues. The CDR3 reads CASSFNFPGQGSGELFF. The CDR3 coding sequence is TGTGCCAGCAGCTTCAATTTTCCGGGACAGGGGTCCGGGGAGCTGTTTTTT. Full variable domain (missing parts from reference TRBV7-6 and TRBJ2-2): GAGVSQSPRYKVTKRGQDVALRCDPISGHVSLYWYRQALGQGPEFLTYFNYEAQQDKSGLPNDRFSAERPEGSISTLTIQRTEQRDSAMYRCASSFNFPGQGSGELFFGEGSRLTVL.

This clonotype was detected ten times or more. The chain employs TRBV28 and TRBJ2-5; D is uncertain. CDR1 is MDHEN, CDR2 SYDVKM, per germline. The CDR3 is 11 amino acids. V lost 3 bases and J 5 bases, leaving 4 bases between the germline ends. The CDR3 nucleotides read TGTGCCAGCAGTTTCGCGGAGACCCAGTACTTC. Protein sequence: CASSFAETQYF.

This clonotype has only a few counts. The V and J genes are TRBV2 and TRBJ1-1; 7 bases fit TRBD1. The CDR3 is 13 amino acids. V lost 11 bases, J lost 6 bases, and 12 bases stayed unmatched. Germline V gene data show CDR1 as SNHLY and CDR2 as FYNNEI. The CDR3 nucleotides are TGTGCCCCCGGACGACAGGGAGGGTCTGAAGCTTTCTTT. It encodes CAPGRQGGSEAFF.

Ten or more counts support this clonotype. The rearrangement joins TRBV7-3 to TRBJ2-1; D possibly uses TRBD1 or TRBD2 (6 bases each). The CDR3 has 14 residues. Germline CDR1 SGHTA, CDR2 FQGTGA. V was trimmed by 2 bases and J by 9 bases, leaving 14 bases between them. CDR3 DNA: TGTGCCAGCAGCTTAGCGAGGGGGGCCATTGAGCAGTTCTTC. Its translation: CASSLARGAIEQFF.

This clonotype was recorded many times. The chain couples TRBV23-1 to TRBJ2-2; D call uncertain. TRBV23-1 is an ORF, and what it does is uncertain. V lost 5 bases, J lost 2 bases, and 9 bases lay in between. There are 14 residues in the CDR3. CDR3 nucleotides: TGCGCCAGCAGTGTAGACTCCAACACCGGGGAGCTGTTTTTT. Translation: CASSVDSNTGELFF.

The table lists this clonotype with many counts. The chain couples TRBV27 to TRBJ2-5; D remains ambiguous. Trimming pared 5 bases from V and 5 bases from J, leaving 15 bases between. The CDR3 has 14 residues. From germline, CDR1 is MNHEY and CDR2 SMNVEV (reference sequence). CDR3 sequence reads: CASSNRFGRETQYF. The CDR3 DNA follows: TGTGCCAGCAGTAATAGGTTTGGACGGGAGACCCAGTACTTC.

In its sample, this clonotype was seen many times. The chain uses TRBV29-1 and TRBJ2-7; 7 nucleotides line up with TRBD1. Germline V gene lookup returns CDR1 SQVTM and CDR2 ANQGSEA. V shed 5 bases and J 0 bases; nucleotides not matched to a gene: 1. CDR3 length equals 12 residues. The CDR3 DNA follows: TGCAGCGTTAGGACAGGCTCCTACGAGCAGTACTTC. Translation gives CSVRTGSYEQYF.

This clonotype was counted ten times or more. This chain's CDR3 is CASSPGISGGAGETQYF. The DNA for the CDR3 is TGCGCCAGCAGCCCAGGGATTAGCGGGGGGGCGGGAGAGACCCAGTACTTC. This chain uses TRBV4-3 with TRBJ2-5; TRBD2 aligns across 11 bases. Trimming took 4 bases from V and 4 from J; bases not matched to a gene: 11. The germline gives CDR1 LGHNA, CDR2 YSLEER. CDR3 length: 17 residues.

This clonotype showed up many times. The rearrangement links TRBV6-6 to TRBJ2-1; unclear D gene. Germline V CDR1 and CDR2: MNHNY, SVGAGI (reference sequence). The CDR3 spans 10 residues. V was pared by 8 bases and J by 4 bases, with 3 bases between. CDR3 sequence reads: CASRYNEQFF. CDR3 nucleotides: TGTGCCAGCCGGTACAATGAGCAGTTCTTC.

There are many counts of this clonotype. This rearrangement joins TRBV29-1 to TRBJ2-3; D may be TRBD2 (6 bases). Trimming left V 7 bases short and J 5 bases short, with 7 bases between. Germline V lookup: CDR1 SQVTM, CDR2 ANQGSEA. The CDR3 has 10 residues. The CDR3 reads CSGLGDTQYF. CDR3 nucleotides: TGCAGCGGACTAGGAGATACGCAGTATTTT.

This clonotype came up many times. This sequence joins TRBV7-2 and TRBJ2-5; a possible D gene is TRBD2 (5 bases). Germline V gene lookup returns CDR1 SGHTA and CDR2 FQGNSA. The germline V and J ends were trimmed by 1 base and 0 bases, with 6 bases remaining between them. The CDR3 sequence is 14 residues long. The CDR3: CASSLVANQETQYF. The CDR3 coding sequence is TGTGCCAGCAGCTTAGTAGCGAACCAAGAGACCCAGTACTTC.

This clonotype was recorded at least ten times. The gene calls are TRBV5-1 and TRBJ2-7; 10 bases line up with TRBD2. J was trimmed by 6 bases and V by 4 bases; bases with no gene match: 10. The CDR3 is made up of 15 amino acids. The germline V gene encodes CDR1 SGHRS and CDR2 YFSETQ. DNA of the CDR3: TGCGCCAGCAGCGACTCCAGCGGGGGGGGTCTCGAGCAGTACTTC. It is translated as CASSDSSGGGLEQYF.

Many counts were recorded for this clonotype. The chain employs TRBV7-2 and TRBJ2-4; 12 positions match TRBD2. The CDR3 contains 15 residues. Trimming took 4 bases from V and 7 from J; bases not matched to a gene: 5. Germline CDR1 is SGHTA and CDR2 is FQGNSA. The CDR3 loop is CASSSPSGGVNIQYF. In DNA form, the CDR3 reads TGTGCCAGCAGCTCCCCTAGCGGGGGGGTCAACATTCAGTACTTC.

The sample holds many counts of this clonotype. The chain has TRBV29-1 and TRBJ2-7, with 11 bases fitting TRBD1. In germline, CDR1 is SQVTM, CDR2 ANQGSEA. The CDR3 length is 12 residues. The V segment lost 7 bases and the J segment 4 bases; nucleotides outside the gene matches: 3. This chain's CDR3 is CSARDRGYEQYF. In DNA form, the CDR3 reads TGCAGCGCCCGGGACAGGGGGTACGAGCAGTACTTC.